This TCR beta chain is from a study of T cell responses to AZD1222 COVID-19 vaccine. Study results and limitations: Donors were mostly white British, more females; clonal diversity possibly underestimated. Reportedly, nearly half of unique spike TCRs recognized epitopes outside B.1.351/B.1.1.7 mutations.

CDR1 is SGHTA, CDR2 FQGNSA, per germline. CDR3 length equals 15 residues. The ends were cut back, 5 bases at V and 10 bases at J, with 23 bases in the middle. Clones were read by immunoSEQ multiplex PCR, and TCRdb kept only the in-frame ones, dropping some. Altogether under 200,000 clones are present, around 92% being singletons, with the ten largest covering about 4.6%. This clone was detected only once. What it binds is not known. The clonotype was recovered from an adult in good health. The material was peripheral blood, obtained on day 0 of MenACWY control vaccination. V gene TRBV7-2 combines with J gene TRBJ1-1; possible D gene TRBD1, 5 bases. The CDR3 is CASSQTPSLTERAFF. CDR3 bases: TGTGCCAGCAGCCAAACCCCCTCCCTGACAGAGAGAGCTTTCTTT.